This entry describes one TCR beta chain. The CDR3 extends over 15 amino acids. Trimming took off 6 bases at V and 1 base at J, with 12 bases between the two ends. Germline CDR1 reads LNHDA; CDR2 reads SQIVND (reference sequence). Some clones are missing from TCRdb's copy, which holds only in-frame ones; the method was immunoSEQ multiplex PCR. The sample has around 130,000 clones, just under 90% seen once. This specimen belongs to a study of control samples from healthy donors and cancer patients. The gene calls are TRBV19 and TRBJ2-2; possibly TRBD1 or TRBD2 for D (6 bases each). The sequence came from a young man in good health. The sequencing sample was made of blood. CDR3 bases: TGTGCCAGTAGACGCCGGGGGCAGAACACCGGGGAGCTGTTTTTT. Protein product: CASRRRGQNTGELFF.